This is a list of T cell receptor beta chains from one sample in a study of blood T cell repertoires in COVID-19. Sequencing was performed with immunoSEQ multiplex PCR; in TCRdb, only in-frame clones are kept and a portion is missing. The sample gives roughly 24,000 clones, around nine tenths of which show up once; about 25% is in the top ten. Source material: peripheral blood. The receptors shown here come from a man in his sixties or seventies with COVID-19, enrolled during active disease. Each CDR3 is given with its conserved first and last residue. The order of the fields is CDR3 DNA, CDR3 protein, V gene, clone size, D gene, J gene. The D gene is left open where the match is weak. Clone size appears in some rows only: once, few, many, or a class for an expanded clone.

CDR3nt: TGTGCCAGCTCACCGGGAGGGGCAGATACGCAGTATTTT
CDR3aa: CASSPGGADTQYF
v_gene: TRBV18
abundance: .
d_gene: TRBD2
j_gene: TRBJ2-3

CDR3nt: TGTGCCAGCAGCTTAGTCCGAGGAGGTCAGGAAAAACTGTTTTTT
CDR3aa: CASSLVRGGQEKLFF
v_gene: TRBV7-8
abundance: .
d_gene: .
j_gene: TRBJ1-4

CDR3nt: TGTGCCAGCAGCAAAAAGCCCCTAGCGGGACGTCGCTATGGCTACACCTTC
CDR3aa: CASSKKPLAGRRYGYTF
v_gene: TRBV21-1
abundance: .
d_gene: .
j_gene: TRBJ1-2

CDR3nt: TGTGCCTGCCTACTGAGGACAGAGCACTACGAGCAGTACTTC
CDR3aa: CACLLRTEHYEQYF
v_gene: TRBV30
abundance: .
d_gene: .
j_gene: TRBJ2-7

CDR3nt: TGTGCCAGCAGTTCCTTACAGCAGATGAACACTGAAGCTTTCTTT
CDR3aa: CASSSLQQMNTEAFF
v_gene: TRBV6-6
abundance: .
d_gene: .
j_gene: TRBJ1-1

CDR3nt: TGTGCCAGCAGCCGATTACTAGCACCATCGCCCGGGGAGCTGTTTTTT
CDR3aa: CASSRLLAPSPGELFF
v_gene: TRBV7-9
abundance: .
d_gene: .
j_gene: TRBJ2-2

CDR3nt: TGTGCCAGCTCACCGGGCCACGAGCAGTACTTC
CDR3aa: CASSPGHEQYF
v_gene: TRBV18
abundance: .
d_gene: .
j_gene: TRBJ2-7

CDR3nt: TGTGCCATCGCAGGGGGGACCGACAGGTCTAGGGGCTACACCTTC
CDR3aa: CAIAGGTDRSRGYTF
v_gene: TRBV10-3
abundance: .
d_gene: TRBD1
j_gene: TRBJ1-2

CDR3nt: TGCGCCAGCAGCCAAAAAATACAGATAGGCGCTAATGAAAAACTGTTTTTT
CDR3aa: CASSQKIQIGANEKLFF
v_gene: TRBV4-1
abundance: .
d_gene: .
j_gene: TRBJ1-4

CDR3nt: TGCAGCGTTGAAACCGGGACAGGGACAGATACGCAGTATTTT
CDR3aa: CSVETGTGTDTQYF
v_gene: TRBV29-1
abundance: .
d_gene: TRBD1
j_gene: TRBJ2-3

CDR3nt: TGTGCCAGCAGTATAGCGGGGGGCAGCACAGATACGCAGTATTTT
CDR3aa: CASSIAGGSTDTQYF
v_gene: TRBV27
abundance: .
d_gene: TRBD2
j_gene: TRBJ2-3

CDR3nt: TGTGCCAGCAGCCCAGGATCCCCTCCATATGAGCAGTTCTTC
CDR3aa: CASSPGSPPYEQFF
v_gene: TRBV11-3
abundance: once
d_gene: .
j_gene: TRBJ2-1

CDR3nt: TGCGCCAGCAGCCGCTATAGCGGGAGGCGCTCCTACAATGAGCAGTTCTTC
CDR3aa: CASSRYSGRRSYNEQFF
v_gene: TRBV5-1
abundance: .
d_gene: TRBD2
j_gene: TRBJ2-1

CDR3nt: TGTGCCAGCAGTTCCTTCGGGGAGCAGTACTTC
CDR3aa: CASSSFGEQYF
v_gene: TRBV27
abundance: .
d_gene: .
j_gene: TRBJ2-7

CDR3nt: TGTGCCATCCAGAGATTCGGGGGTGGCTATGGCTACACCTTC
CDR3aa: CAIQRFGGGYGYTF
v_gene: TRBV2
abundance: .
d_gene: .
j_gene: TRBJ1-2

CDR3nt: TGTGCCTGGAGTGCGGGGTTGAACACTGAAGCTTTCTTT
CDR3aa: CAWSAGLNTEAFF
v_gene: TRBV30
abundance: .
d_gene: .
j_gene: TRBJ1-1

CDR3nt: TGTGCCAGCAGCTTGGGAGTTAGCAATCAGCCCCAGCATTTT
CDR3aa: CASSLGVSNQPQHF
v_gene: TRBV5-5
abundance: .
d_gene: .
j_gene: TRBJ1-5